This T cell receptor (beta chain) was captured by sequencing in a study of T cell responses to AZD1222 COVID-19 vaccine. Repertoires were generated with immunoSEQ multiplex PCR, while TCRdb's copy carries only in-frame clones and drops some. The table includes around 70,000 clones, roughly 85% detected once. V shed 4 bases and J shed 0 bases, with 11 bases lying between them. This CDR3 comprises 16 residues. The germline V gene encodes CDR1 SGDLS and CDR2 YYNGEE. The sequence was obtained from an adult in good health. The sequencing used peripheral blood, collected on day 0 of AZD1222 vaccination. V and J are TRBV9 and TRBJ2-6; D may be TRBD1 (5 bases). CDR3 residues: CASSLGVVSGANVLTF. The CDR3 nucleotides are TGTGCCAGCAGCTTAGGGGTCGTCTCTGGGGCCAACGTCCTGACTTTC.